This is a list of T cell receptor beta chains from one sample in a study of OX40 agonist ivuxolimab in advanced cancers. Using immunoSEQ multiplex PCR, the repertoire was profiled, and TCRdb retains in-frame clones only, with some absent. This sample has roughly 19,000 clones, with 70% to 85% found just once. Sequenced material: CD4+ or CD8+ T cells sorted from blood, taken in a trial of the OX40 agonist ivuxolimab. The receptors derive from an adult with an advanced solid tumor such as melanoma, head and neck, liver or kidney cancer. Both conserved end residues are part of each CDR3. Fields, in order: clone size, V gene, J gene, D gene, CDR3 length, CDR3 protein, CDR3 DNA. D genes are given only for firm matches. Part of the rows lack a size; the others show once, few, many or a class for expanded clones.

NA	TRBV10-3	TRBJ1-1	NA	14	CAIADRAMNTEAFF	TGTGCCATTGCTGACCGGGCGATGAACACTGAAGCTTTCTTT
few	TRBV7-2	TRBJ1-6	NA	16	CASPQEVRQGNSPLHF	TGTGCCAGCCCCCAAGAGGTCCGGCAGGGTAATTCACCCCTCCACTTT
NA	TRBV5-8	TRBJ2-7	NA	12	CASSSGPYEQYF	TGTGCCAGCAGTTCCGGGCCTTACGAGCAGTACTTC
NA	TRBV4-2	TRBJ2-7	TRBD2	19	CASSHSTGTSGLWRTEQYF	TGTGCCAGCAGCCATTCGACCGGGACTAGCGGCCTTTGGCGAACCGAGCAGTACTTC
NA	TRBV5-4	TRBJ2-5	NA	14	CASSSPGGKETQYF	TGTGCCAGCAGCTCCCCCGGGGGCAAAGAGACCCAGTACTTC
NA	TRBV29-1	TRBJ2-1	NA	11	CSVEGFNEQFF	TGCAGCGTTGAGGGGTTCAATGAGCAGTTCTTC
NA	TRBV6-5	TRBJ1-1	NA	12	CASGSREAEAFF	TGTGCCAGCGGGTCCCGCGAGGCAGAAGCTTTCTTT
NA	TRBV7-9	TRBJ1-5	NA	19	CASSLAPSIMVAQDQPQHF	TGTGCCAGCAGCTTAGCCCCTAGTATTATGGTTGCGCAGGATCAGCCCCAGCATTTT
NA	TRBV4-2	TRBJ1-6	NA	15	CASSQDPINNSPLHF	TGTGCCAGCAGCCAAGATCCTATTAATAATTCACCCCTCCACTTT
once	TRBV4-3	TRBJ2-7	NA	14	CASSQDMDSYEQYF	TGCGCCAGCAGCCAAGATATGGACTCCTACGAGCAGTACTTC
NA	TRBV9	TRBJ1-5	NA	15	CASNPGGVGNQPQHF	TGTGCCAGCAACCCCGGGGGGGTGGGGAATCAGCCCCAGCATTTT
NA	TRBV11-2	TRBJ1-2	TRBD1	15	CASSRGQGALDGYTF	TGTGCCAGCAGCCGCGGACAGGGGGCTTTGGATGGCTACACCTTC
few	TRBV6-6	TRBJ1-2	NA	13	CASSSQYNYGYTF	TGTGCCAGCAGTTCTCAATATAACTATGGCTACACCTTC
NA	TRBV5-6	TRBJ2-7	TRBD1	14	CASSLGDSPYEQYF	TGTGCCAGCAGCTTAGGGGACAGTCCCTACGAGCAGTACTTC
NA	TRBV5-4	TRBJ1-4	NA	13	CASSTSGVEKLFF	TGTGCCAGCAGCACTTCAGGGGTTGAAAAACTGTTTTTT
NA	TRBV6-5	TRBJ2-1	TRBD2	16	CASSSWTSGGDNEQFF	TGTGCCAGCAGTTCTTGGACTAGCGGGGGGGACAATGAGCAGTTCTTC
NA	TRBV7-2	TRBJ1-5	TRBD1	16	CASSLVGDRDNQPQHF	TGTGCCAGCAGCTTAGTAGGGGACAGGGACAATCAGCCCCAGCATTTT
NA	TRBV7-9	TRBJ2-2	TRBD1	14	CASSFGTETGELFF	TGTGCCAGCAGCTTCGGGACAGAGACCGGGGAGCTGTTTTTT
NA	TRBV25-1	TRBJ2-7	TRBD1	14	CASEGQGGMYEQYF	TGTGCCAGCGAGGGACAGGGGGGTATGTACGAGCAGTACTTC
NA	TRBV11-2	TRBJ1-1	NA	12	CASSLRTTEAFF	TGTGCCAGCAGCTTAAGAACTACTGAAGCTTTCTTT
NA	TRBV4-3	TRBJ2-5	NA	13	CASSQDLKETQYF	TGCGCCAGCAGCCAAGACCTTAAAGAGACCCAGTACTTC
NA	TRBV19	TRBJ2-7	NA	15	CASSIGIERSYEQYF	TGTGCCAGTAGTATTGGAATCGAGCGCTCCTACGAGCAGTACTTC
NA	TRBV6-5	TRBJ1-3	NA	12	CAISRGGNTIYF	TGTGCCATCAGCCGAGGAGGAAACACCATATATTTT
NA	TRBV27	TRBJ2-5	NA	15	CASSFSRVGQETQYF	TGTGCCAGCAGTTTTTCCCGGGTAGGGCAAGAGACCCAGTACTTC
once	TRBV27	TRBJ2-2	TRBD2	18	CASSLMGLAGGPGGELFF	TGTGCCAGCAGTCTCATGGGACTAGCGGGAGGGCCGGGCGGGGAGCTGTTTTTT
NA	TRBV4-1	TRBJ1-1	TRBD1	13	CASSPGQDLPPRF	TGCGCCAGCAGCCCGGGACAGGACTTACCCCCGCGATTT
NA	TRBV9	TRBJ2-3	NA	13	CASSAALGYTQYF	TGTGCCAGCAGCGCTGCATTAGGATATACGCAGTATTTT
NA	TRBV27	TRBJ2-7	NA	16	CASRPGHAGATYEQYF	TGTGCCAGCAGGCCTGGTCACGCAGGGGCGACCTACGAGCAGTACTTC
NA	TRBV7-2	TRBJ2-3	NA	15	CASSPYEQASDTQYF	TGTGCCAGCAGCCCATACGAACAGGCGTCAGATACGCAGTATTTT
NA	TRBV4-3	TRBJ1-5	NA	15	CASSPGRFSNQPQHF	TGCGCCAGCAGCCCGGGACGGTTTAGCAATCAGCCCCAGCATTTT
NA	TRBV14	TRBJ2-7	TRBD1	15	CASSPPGQGNNEQYF	TGTGCCAGCAGCCCGCCGGGACAGGGTAACAACGAGCAGTACTTC
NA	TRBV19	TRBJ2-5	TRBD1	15	CASSHRTGSGETQYF	TGTGCCAGTAGTCACAGGACAGGTTCCGGGGAGACCCAGTACTTC
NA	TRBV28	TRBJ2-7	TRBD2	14	CASRQKRGTYEQYF	TGTGCCAGCAGACAAAAGCGGGGGACCTACGAGCAGTACTTC
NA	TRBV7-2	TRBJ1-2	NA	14	CASSFLGAGYGYTF	TGTGCCAGCAGCTTCTTGGGCGCGGGCTATGGCTACACCTTC
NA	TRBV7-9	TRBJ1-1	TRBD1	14	CASSAEGQPPGAFF	TGTGCCAGCAGCGCCGAGGGACAGCCTCCCGGGGCTTTCTTT